Shown below are 14 T cell receptor beta chains from a single sample sequenced in a study of human T cells and chemical hapten exposure. TCRdb called the 5' RACE reads again in MiXCR, with one record for every CDR3 protein. This sample has roughly 110,000 distinct CDR3 sequences, with more than 15% found just once. Unfractionated whole blood served as the source for total RNA extraction. These receptors were collected from a human donor in good health.

This clonotype has just a few counts. The rearrangement uses TRBV7-3 and TRBJ2-7; 13 bases fit TRBD2. Unmatched junction bases numbered 14, after V lost 7 bases and J lost 2 bases. The CDR3 loop spans 18 amino acids. Germline V CDR1 and CDR2: SGHTA, FQGTGA. The CDR3 reads CASTRGATTSGRTYEQYF. CDR3 bases: TGTGCCAGCACAAGGGGGGCAACGACTAGCGGGAGGACCTACGAGCAGTACTTC.

This clonotype appeared a few times. The CDR3, as DNA: TGTGCCAGCAGTTACATGGCAGGGCAGAATCAGCCCCAGCATTTT. Translating gives CASSYMAGQNQPQHF. This chain connects TRBV6-2 or TRBV6-3 to TRBJ1-5, with D tentatively TRBD1 (5 bases). The CDR3 runs 15 residues. V lost 2 bases, J lost 4 bases, and 12 bases lay in between. Germline loops: CDR1 MNHEY, CDR2 SVGEGT.

There are a few counts of this clonotype. V gene TRBV20-1 combines with J gene TRBJ1-2, with 7 bases matching TRBD1. The CDR3 spans 13 residues. Trimming took 6 bases from V and 3 from J; bases not matched to a gene: 7. Looked up from germline, CDR1 is DFQATT and CDR2 is SNEGSKA (reference sequence). CDR3 sequence reads: CSAAGGPDYGYTF. Written as DNA, the CDR3 is TGCAGTGCCGCAGGGGGACCGGACTATGGCTACACCTTC.

In this sample, this clonotype turned up a few times. The chain couples TRBV28 to TRBJ1-3; 8 bases match TRBD1. This CDR3 is built from 15 residues. Per the germline V gene, CDR1 is MDHEN and CDR2 is SYDVKM. V trimming: 3 bases; J trimming: 4 bases; junction bases outside the gene matches: 5. CDR3 nucleotides: TGTGCCAGCAGTTTGGAGGGGACAGGAGGAAACACCATATATTTT. As protein: CASSLEGTGGNTIYF.

The chain couples TRBV20-1 to TRBJ2-7, with D unresolved. Trimming cost V 3 bases and J 1 base, with 7 bases left between them. The CDR3 consists of 12 residues. Germline CDR1 DFQATT, CDR2 SNEGSKA (reference sequence). CDR3 nucleotide sequence: TGCAGTGCTAGGCTCCCTTCCTACGAGCAGTACTTC. Translated, it gives CSARLPSYEQYF.

This clonotype was detected a few times. The chain links TRBV6-1 to TRBJ1-5; D is unresolved. The germline gives CDR1 MNHNS, CDR2 SASEGT. Trimming cost V 6 bases and J 7 bases, with 10 bases left between them. The CDR3 extends over 12 amino acids. CDR3 sequence (DNA): TGTGCCAGCAGCGGCAGGCACCAGCCCCAGCATTTT. It encodes CASSGRHQPQHF.

The table lists this clonotype with a few counts. This chain connects TRBV4-1 to TRBJ2-1; TRBD1 matches 8 bases. J lost 8 bases, V lost 0 bases, and 9 bases had no gene match. This CDR3 has 16 residues. Per the germline V gene, CDR1 is MGHRA and CDR2 is YSYEKL. CDR3 sequence: CASSQDWSGGGDEQFF. CDR3 bases: TGCGCCAGCAGCCAAGATTGGTCAGGGGGCGGGGATGAGCAGTTCTTC.

This clonotype has only a few counts. The chain employs TRBV23-1 and TRBJ2-1, with 10 positions matching TRBD2. TRBV23-1 is marked as an open reading frame, function uncertain. Trimming cost V 7 bases and J 3 bases; bases outside gene matches: 12. The CDR3 loop spans 17 amino acids. The CDR3 loop reads CASKEKREGRHYNEQFF. CDR3 bases: TGCGCCAGCAAGGAAAAGCGGGAGGGCCGTCACTACAATGAGCAGTTCTTC.

This clonotype occurred a few times. The chain couples TRBV29-1 to TRBJ2-3; weak D call: TRBD1 (6 bases). The CDR3 runs to 15 residues. Germline V lookup: CDR1 SQVTM, CDR2 ANQGSEA. Trimming shortened V by 6 bases and J by 0 bases, and 16 bases separated the two germline ends. The CDR3 bases are TGCAGCGTAGTAGGGGGACCGGGGAGCACAGATACGCAGTATTTT. Residues: CSVVGGPGSTDTQYF.

This clonotype was picked up a small number of times. This chain uses TRBV3-1 with TRBJ2-5; 8 bases fit TRBD2. With V trimmed by 2 bases and J by 4 bases, 3 bases remained unmatched. CDR1 is LGHDT, CDR2 YNNKEL, per germline (reference sequence). CDR3 length: 14 residues. CDR3 protein: CASSQRTSRETQYF. CDR3 sequence (DNA): TGTGCCAGCAGCCAAAGGACTAGCCGAGAGACCCAGTACTTC.

The chain employs TRBV18 and TRBJ2-3; D tentatively fits TRBD1 or TRBD2 (5 bases each). CDR3 length equals 15 residues. Trimming left V 5 bases short and J 5 bases short, with 17 bases between. Germline loops: CDR1 KGHSH, CDR2 LQKENI. The CDR3: CASSGARGSGDTQYF. As DNA, the CDR3 is TGTGCCAGCTCAGGGGCAAGAGGGAGTGGAGATACGCAGTATTTT. Full variable domain (missing parts from reference TRBV18 and TRBJ2-3): NAGVMQNPRHLVRRRGQEARLRCSPMKGHSHVYWYRQLPEEGLKFMVYLQKENIIDESGMPKERFSAEFPKEGPSILRIQQVVRGDSAAYFCASSGARGSGDTQYFGPGTRLTVL.

This clonotype was detected only a few times. The rearrangement joins TRBV15 to TRBJ1-2; the D is unclear. The CDR3 has 13 amino acids. V was cut by 5 bases and J by 3 bases, with 10 bases left in between. CDR1 is LNHNV and CDR2 is YYDKDF in the germline V gene (reference sequence). CDR3 loop: CATSPRADYGYTF. CDR3 DNA: TGTGCCACCAGCCCTAGGGCGGACTATGGCTACACCTTC.

The chain joins TRBV4-1 to TRBJ2-5; D is perhaps TRBD1 or TRBD2 (5 bases each). Per the germline V gene, CDR1 is MGHRA and CDR2 is YSYEKL. Trimming left V 3 bases short and J 2 bases short, with 13 bases between. The CDR3 runs 15 residues. CDR3 sequence reads: CASSQPRDPQETQYF. For the CDR3, the DNA is TGCGCCAGCAGCCAGCCCCGGGACCCACAAGAGACCCAGTACTTC.

This chain joins TRBV2 and TRBJ2-4, with TRBD2 matching over 15 bases. The ends lost 8 bases at V and 4 bases at J; junction bases unmatched: 9. Germline assignment: CDR1 SNHLY and CDR2 FYNNEI. CDR3 length equals 17 residues. CDR3 region: CASRTSGRAEEKNIQYF. CDR3 nucleotides: TGTGCCAGCCGGACTAGCGGGAGGGCCGAGGAGAAAAACATTCAGTACTTC.